The 27 T cell receptor beta chains reported below all come from one sample, sequenced in a study of shared clonotypes between healthy human individuals (TCRdb year 2020). The method behind the library was the immunoSEQ multiplex PCR assay. Drawn from immuneACCESS, this table holds only the in-frame rearrangements with V and J called that TCRdb kept. Clones are partly lost; checked studies trace under half to an unresolved V gene and leave the rest unexplained. The sample profile shows roughly 700,000 clones; about nine tenths of them were found once. The ten largest clonotypes hold 34% of the sample. Sequencing was carried out using memory CD8+ T cells from PBMCs. This specimen's cell subset or site label, per the study, means: CD45RO+ cells pooled with CCR7-negative TemRA cells. Receptors originate from a man between 18 and 29 years old in good health. Some clones in this sample may be carry-over from other donors' samples.

This clone was counted a few times. The J gene is TRBJ2-1, the V gene TRBV10-3; TRBD1 matches 7 bases. Germline CDR1 and CDR2: ENHRY and SYGVKD. This CDR3 has 15 residues. The V and J ends lost 0 bases and 7 bases, in that order; junction bases with no gene match: 6. The CDR3 bases are TGTGCCATCAGTGAGTCGGGGACAGTCTTAAATGAGCAGTTCTTC. Its translation: CAISESGTVLNEQFF.

The rearrangement joins TRBV23-1 to TRBJ1-4; D may be TRBD1 (5 bases). TRBV23-1 is filed as an ORF, its function uncertain. The CDR3 is made up of 18 amino acids. The germline V and J ends were trimmed by 0 bases and 4 bases, with 18 bases remaining between them. The DNA of the CDR3 is TGCGCCAGCAGTCAATCGGTGGGGGTTTTAATCATTAATGAAAAACTGTTTTTT. The encoded protein is CASSQSVGVLIINEKLFF.

V usage is TRBV4-2 and J usage is TRBJ2-1, with D uncertain. The CDR3 runs 16 residues. With 0 bases removed from V and 0 bases from J, the gap between germline ends came to 9 bases. Germline V CDR1 and CDR2: LGHNA, YNFKEQ. CDR3 region: CASSQDRGLSYNEQFF. In nucleotides, the CDR3 is TGTGCCAGCAGCCAAGATCGCGGCCTCTCCTACAATGAGCAGTTCTTC.

The chain links TRBV15 to TRBJ2-5; D may be TRBD1 (7 bases). Per germline, CDR1 LNHNV and CDR2 YYDKDF (reference sequence). The CDR3 spans 13 residues. Trimming cost V 5 bases and J 4 bases, with 11 bases left between them. The CDR3 sequence is CATSAEGAETQYF. The CDR3 DNA is TGTGCCACCAGCGCGGAGGGGGCAGAGACCCAGTACTTC.

V and J are TRBV10-1 and TRBJ2-2; D is undetermined. The V gene lost 3 bases and the J gene lost 0 bases, with 5 bases spanning the gap. CDR1 is WNHNN, CDR2 SYGVQD, per germline (reference sequence). The CDR3 runs to 14 residues. In DNA, the CDR3 is TGCGCCAGCAGTGACTCGACGAACACCGGGGAGCTGTTTTTT. Protein: CASSDSTNTGELFF.

The chain employs TRBV2 and TRBJ2-5, with TRBD2 matching 12 bases. The trim removed 8 bases at V and 4 bases at J, leaving 5 bases unmatched. The length of the CDR3 is 14 residues. The germline CDR1 and CDR2 sequences are SNHLY and FYNNEI. The CDR3: CASELAGGGETQYF. The CDR3 coding sequence is TGTGCCAGCGAACTAGCGGGAGGAGGAGAGACCCAGTACTTC.

V and J are TRBV25-1 and TRBJ1-3; no clear D gene. Trimming removed 6 bases at V and 0 bases at J, with 9 bases between. This CDR3 is 14 amino acids long. From germline, CDR1 is MGHDK and CDR2 SYGVNS. CDR3 sequence reads: CASSDGSSGNTIYF. The CDR3 nucleotides are TGTGCCAGCAGCGATGGGAGCTCTGGAAACACCATATATTTT.

In regard to this clone: Other nucleotide sequences from this sample produce the same CDR3. V is TRBV27 and J is TRBJ1-1, with TRBD1 matching 7 bases. Germline CDR1 and CDR2: MNHEY and SMNVEV (reference sequence). Trimming removed 8 bases from V and 1 base from J; junction bases left unmatched: 4. The CDR3 length is 13 residues. The CDR3 DNA reads as TGTGCCAGCTCTTCAGGGGGGAACACTGAAGCTTTCTTT. This gives the protein CASSSGGNTEAFF.

The chain recombines TRBV28 with TRBJ2-7, with a weak D call TRBD2 (6 bases). V was shortened by 2 bases and J by 5 bases, with 13 bases between the two germline ends. This CDR3 spans 14 amino acids. The germline gives CDR1 MDHEN, CDR2 SYDVKM. For the CDR3, the DNA is TGTGCCAGCAGTTTAATTGGGGGGTCGGACGAGCAGTACTTC. It translates to CASSLIGGSDEQYF.

The chain combines TRBV15 with TRBJ2-7, with 7 bases aligning to TRBD1. Losses at the gene ends were 0 bases for V and 3 bases for J; bases not matched to a gene: 17. The CDR3 is 19 amino acids. Germline lookup yields CDR1 LNHNV and CDR2 YYDKDF (reference sequence). The CDR3 is CATSRDPGTEDISVYEQYF. DNA for the CDR3: TGTGCCACCAGCAGAGATCCGGGGACAGAGGACATTTCGGTCTACGAGCAGTACTTC.

The V call is TRBV7-9, the J call TRBJ2-1; D perhaps matches TRBD2 (5 bases). V was shortened by 7 bases and J by 4 bases, with 14 bases between the two germline ends. The germline V gene has CDR1 SEHNR and CDR2 FQNEAQ (reference sequence). This CDR3 region has 14 residues. This chain's CDR3 is CASKPLVAYNEQFF. The CDR3 DNA follows: TGTGCCAGCAAGCCACTAGTAGCTTACAATGAGCAGTTCTTC.

As for this clone: Other DNA sequences from this sample encode an identical CDR3 as well. The chain carries TRBV27 and TRBJ1-2; a possible D gene is TRBD1 (5 bases). CDR1 is MNHEY and CDR2 is SMNVEV in the germline V gene (reference sequence). Trimming left V 0 bases short and J 2 bases short, with 7 bases between. The CDR3 length is 14 residues. Written as DNA, the CDR3 is TGTGCCAGCAGTTTATCGGCAGGGAACTATGGCTACACCTTC. Translation: CASSLSAGNYGYTF.

The J gene is TRBJ2-3, the V gene TRBV7-8, with 7 positions matching TRBD2. V dropped 3 bases and J dropped 5; count of bases not matched to a gene: 14. Germline V gene data show CDR1 as SGHVS and CDR2 as FQNEAQ. The CDR3 extends over 17 amino acids. Here the CDR3 DNA reads TGTGCCAGCAGCTTGGCGATGGGGCGGGAGTTACAAGATACGCAGTATTTT. Amino acids: CASSLAMGRELQDTQYF.

The chain is built from TRBV2 and TRBJ2-1; D remains unclear. CDR3 size: 13 residues. Looked up from germline, CDR1 is SNHLY and CDR2 is FYNNEI. Trimming removed 4 bases from V and 9 bases from J, with 13 bases in between. The CDR3 coding sequence is TGTGCCAGCAGTGTCCTAGTACGAGGTGAGCAGTTCTTC. Translating gives CASSVLVRGEQFF.

This sequence joins TRBV19 and TRBJ2-2, with 13 bases aligning to TRBD2. This CDR3 is 17 amino acids long. The V gene's germline CDR1 is LNHDA and CDR2 SQIVND (reference sequence). Losses at the gene ends were 4 bases for V and 7 bases for J; bases not matched to a gene: 9. CDR3 residues: CASSSGLAGETVGELFF. The CDR3 nucleotides read TGTGCCAGTAGTAGTGGACTAGCGGGAGAGACTGTCGGGGAGCTGTTTTTT.

The V and J genes are TRBV7-3 and TRBJ2-2; D is possibly TRBD2 (6 bases). CDR3 length: 15 amino acids. V was shortened by 1 base and J by 5 bases, with 11 bases between the two germline ends. Germline V CDR1 and CDR2: SGHTA, FQGTGA. CDR3 sequence: CASSLIGSGTGELFF. As DNA, the CDR3 is TGTGCCAGCAGCTTAATCGGTAGCGGTACCGGGGAGCTGTTTTTT.

The chain is built from TRBV28 and TRBJ1-5; no firm D call. The CDR3 is 17 residues long. Germline-derived CDR1 and CDR2 are MDHEN and SYDVKM. Trimming removed 3 bases from V and 1 base from J, with 16 bases in between. CDR3 sequence (DNA): TGTGCCAGCAGTTTTTCCCCTTTGAGACGGAGCAATCAGCCCCAGCATTTT. The encoded protein is CASSFSPLRRSNQPQHF.

The gene calls are TRBV28 and TRBJ2-1, with a possible D match to TRBD2 (6 bases). CDR1 MDHEN and CDR2 SYDVKM come from the germline V gene. This CDR3 comprises 15 residues. With 5 bases removed from V and 8 bases from J, the gap between germline ends came to 19 bases. The CDR3 spells CASSRIGELADEQFF. In nucleotides, the CDR3 is TGTGCCAGCAGTCGCATAGGTGAGTTAGCGGATGAGCAGTTCTTC.

This chain joins TRBV28 and TRBJ2-2, with a weak D call TRBD1 (5 bases). Trimming left V 2 bases short and J 5 bases short, with 9 bases between. CDR1 and CDR2 (germline): MDHEN, SYDVKM. The CDR3 runs to 14 residues. CDR3 coding DNA: TGTGCCAGCAGTTTACTCCAGGGTACCGGGGAGCTGTTTTTT. As protein: CASSLLQGTGELFF.

This chain uses TRBV15 with TRBJ1-1; tentative D call: TRBD1 (5 bases). From germline, CDR1 is LNHNV and CDR2 YYDKDF (reference sequence). V was cut by 5 bases and J by 6 bases, with 13 bases left in between. The CDR3 runs to 13 residues. The CDR3: CATSEGWSAEAFF. CDR3 DNA: TGTGCCACCAGCGAGGGGTGGAGCGCTGAAGCTTTCTTT.

This clone was observed once. The chain joins TRBV7-2 to TRBJ2-7; TRBD1 matches at 9 bases. The germline CDR1 and CDR2 sequences are SGHTA and FQGNSA. This CDR3 has 17 amino acids. The V segment lost 0 bases and the J segment 3 bases; nucleotides outside the gene matches: 9. CDR3 DNA: TGTGCCAGCAGCTTAGCCGGTACAGGGGGCGATAGCTACGAGCAGTACTTC. Its protein is CASSLAGTGGDSYEQYF.

The genes are TRBV2 and TRBJ2-7; D is unclear. The CDR3 consists of 13 residues. Germline assignment: CDR1 SNHLY and CDR2 FYNNEI. Deletions cut 2 bases from V and 2 bases from J, with 7 bases between. CDR3 DNA sequence: TGTGCCAGCAGTGAATGGTGGACCTACGAGCAGTACTTC. This sequence encodes CASSEWWTYEQYF.

The V gene is TRBV5-1, the J gene TRBJ1-1; TRBD1 aligns across 10 bases. Trimming took 4 bases from V and 2 from J; bases not matched to a gene: 5. CDR1 SGHRS and CDR2 YFSETQ come from the germline V gene. This CDR3 is built from 15 residues. CDR3 protein: CASSDRGRVNTEAFF. As DNA, the CDR3 is TGCGCCAGCAGCGACAGGGGGCGCGTTAACACTGAAGCTTTCTTT.

The chain has TRBV19 and TRBJ2-5; possible D gene TRBD1, 5 bases. CDR1 is LNHDA, CDR2 SQIVND, per germline (reference sequence). V was pared by 2 bases and J by 5 bases, with 15 bases between. This CDR3 contains 15 residues. The CDR3 loop is CASSISAGSGETQYF. As DNA, the CDR3 is TGTGCCAGTAGTATATCGGCAGGGTCAGGGGAGACCCAGTACTTC.

The chain combines TRBV7-3 with TRBJ1-2; D gene uncertain. The CDR3 loop spans 15 amino acids. In germline, CDR1 is SGHTA, CDR2 FQGTGA. Trimming took 6 bases from V and 4 from J, leaving 18 bases between them. DNA for the CDR3: TGTGCCAGCAGTCAGGACGGCACTATCCCCTATGGCTACACCTTC. Translation: CASSQDGTIPYGYTF.

V gene TRBV9 combines with J gene TRBJ2-3, with D maybe TRBD2 (5 bases). Trimming took 0 bases from V and 2 from J, leaving 7 bases between them. This CDR3 spans 14 amino acids. The germline CDR1 and CDR2 sequences are SGDLS and YYNGEE. As DNA, the CDR3 is TGTGCCAGCAGCGTAGTAGCGAACACAGATACGCAGTATTTT. Translating gives CASSVVANTDTQYF.

The V gene is TRBV27, the J gene TRBJ2-5; D uncertain. The CDR3 consists of 16 residues. Per germline, CDR1 MNHEY and CDR2 SMNVEV (reference sequence). The V and J ends lost 1 base and 5 bases respectively, with 17 bases between them. This chain's CDR3 is CASSLYGPGSVETQYF. The CDR3, as DNA: TGTGCCAGCAGTTTATACGGACCTGGTTCGGTCGAGACCCAGTACTTC.